Sequencing of this T cell receptor (beta chain) was carried out in a study of Graves' ophthalmopathy and Graves' hyperthyroidism. Study summary: The collection of peripheral blood took place at initial diagnosis, before any treatment.

Ten or more counts support this clonotype. For repertoire sequencing, the TCR beta CDR3 regions were amplified from RNA transcripts. Second-round multiplex PCR came after first-round RT-PCR with HTBI primers. TCRdb re-analysed the multiplex PCR reads in MiXCR, keeping a single row per CDR3 protein. The data show 300,000 to 500,000 distinct CDR3 sequences, approximately 15% seen once. This CDR3 is 14 amino acids long. J lost 5 bases, V lost 6 bases, and 9 bases had no gene match. The germline V gene encodes CDR1 MNHNS and CDR2 SASEGT. Other autoimmune diseases, uncontrolled infections, pregnancy or lactation ruled patients out of participation.

V and J are TRBV6-1 and TRBJ2-5; 7 nucleotides agree with TRBD1. The receptor was isolated from a woman in her late teens or twenties with stable Graves' hyperthyroidism. The specimen was peripheral blood. The chain's CDR3 is CASRPQGNRETQYF. Here the CDR3 DNA reads TGTGCCAGCAGGCCACAGGGGAACCGGGAGACCCAGTACTTC.